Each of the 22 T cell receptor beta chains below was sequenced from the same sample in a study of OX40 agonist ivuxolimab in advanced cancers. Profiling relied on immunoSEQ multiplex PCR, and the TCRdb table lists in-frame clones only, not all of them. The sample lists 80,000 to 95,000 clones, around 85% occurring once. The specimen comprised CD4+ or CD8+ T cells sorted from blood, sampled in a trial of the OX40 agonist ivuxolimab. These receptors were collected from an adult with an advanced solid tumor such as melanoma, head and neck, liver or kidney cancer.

DNA for the CDR3: TGCGCCAGCAGCATAGGACGGGTGAACACCGGGGAGCTGTTTTTT. It codes for CASSIGRVNTGELFF. This chain links TRBV5-1 with TRBJ2-2; D remains unclear. Deletions cut 4 bases from V and 1 base from J, with 11 bases between. The CDR3 runs to 15 residues. Germline assignment: CDR1 SGHRS and CDR2 YFSETQ.

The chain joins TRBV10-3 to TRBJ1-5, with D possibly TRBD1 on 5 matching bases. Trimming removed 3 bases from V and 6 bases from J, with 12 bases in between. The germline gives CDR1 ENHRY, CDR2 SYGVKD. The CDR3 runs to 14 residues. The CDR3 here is CAISEIWGIQPQHF. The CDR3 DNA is TGTGCCATCAGTGAAATTTGGGGGATTCAGCCCCAGCATTTT.

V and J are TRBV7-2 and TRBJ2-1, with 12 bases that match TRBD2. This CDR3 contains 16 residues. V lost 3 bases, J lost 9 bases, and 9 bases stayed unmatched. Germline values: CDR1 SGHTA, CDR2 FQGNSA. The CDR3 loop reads CASSLVPSGGAGEQFF. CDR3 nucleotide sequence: TGTGCCAGCAGCTTGGTCCCTAGCGGGGGGGCGGGTGAGCAGTTCTTC. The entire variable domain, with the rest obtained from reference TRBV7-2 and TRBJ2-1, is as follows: GAGVSQSPSNKVTEKGKDVELRCDPISGHTALYWYRQSLGQGLEFLIYFQGNSAPDKSGLPSDRFSAERTGGSVSTLTIQRTQQEDSAVYLCASSLVPSGGAGEQFFGPGTRLTVL.

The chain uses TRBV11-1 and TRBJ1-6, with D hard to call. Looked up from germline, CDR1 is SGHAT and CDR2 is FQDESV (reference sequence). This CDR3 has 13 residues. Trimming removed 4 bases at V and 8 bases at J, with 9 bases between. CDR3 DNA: TGTGCCAGCAGCTATAAGATGGATTCACCCCTCCACTTT. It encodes CASSYKMDSPLHF. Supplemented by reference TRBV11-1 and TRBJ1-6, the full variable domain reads EAEVAQSPRYKITEKSQAVAFWCDPISGHATLYWYRQILGQGPELLVQFQDESVVDDSQLPKDRFSAERLKGVDSTLKIQPAELGDSAMYLCASSYKMDSPLHFGNGTRLTVT.

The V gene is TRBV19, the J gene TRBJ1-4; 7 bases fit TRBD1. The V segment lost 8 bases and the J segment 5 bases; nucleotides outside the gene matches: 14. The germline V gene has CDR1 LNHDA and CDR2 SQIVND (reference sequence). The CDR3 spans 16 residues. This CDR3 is CASGYTGQVKNEKLFF. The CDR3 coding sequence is TGTGCCAGTGGATACACCGGACAGGTGAAAAATGAAAAACTGTTTTTT.

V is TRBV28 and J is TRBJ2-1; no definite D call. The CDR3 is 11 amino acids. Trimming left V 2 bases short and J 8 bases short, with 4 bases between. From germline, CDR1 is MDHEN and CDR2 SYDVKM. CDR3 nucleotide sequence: TGTGCCAGCAGTTTAATCTATGAGCAGTTCTTC. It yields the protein CASSLIYEQFF.

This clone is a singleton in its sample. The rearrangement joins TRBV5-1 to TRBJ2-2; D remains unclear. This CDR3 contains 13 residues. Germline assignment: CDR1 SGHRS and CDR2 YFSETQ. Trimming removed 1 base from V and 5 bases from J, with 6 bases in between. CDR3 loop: CASSLLQTGELFF. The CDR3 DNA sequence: TGCGCCAGCAGCTTGTTGCAGACCGGGGAGCTGTTTTTT.

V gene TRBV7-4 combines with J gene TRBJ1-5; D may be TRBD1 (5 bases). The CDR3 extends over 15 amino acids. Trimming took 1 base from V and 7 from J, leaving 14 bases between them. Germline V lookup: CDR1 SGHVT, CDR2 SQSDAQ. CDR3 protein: CASSLGSGGDQPQHF. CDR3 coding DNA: TGTGCCAGCAGCTTAGGGTCTGGGGGTGACCAGCCCCAGCATTTT.

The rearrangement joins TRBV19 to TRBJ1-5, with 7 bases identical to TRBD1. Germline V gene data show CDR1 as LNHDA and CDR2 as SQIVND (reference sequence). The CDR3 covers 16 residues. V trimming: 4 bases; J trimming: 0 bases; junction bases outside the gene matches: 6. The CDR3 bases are TGTGCCAGTAGTAAGGGACAGCGGTATAGCAATCAGCCCCAGCATTTT. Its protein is CASSKGQRYSNQPQHF. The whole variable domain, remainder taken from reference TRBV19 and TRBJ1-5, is DGGITQSPKYLFRKEGQNVTLSCEQNLNHDAMYWYRQDPGQGLRLIYYSQIVNDFQKGDIAEGYSVSREKKESFPLTVTSAQKNPTAFYLCASSKGQRYSNQPQHFGDGTRLSIL.

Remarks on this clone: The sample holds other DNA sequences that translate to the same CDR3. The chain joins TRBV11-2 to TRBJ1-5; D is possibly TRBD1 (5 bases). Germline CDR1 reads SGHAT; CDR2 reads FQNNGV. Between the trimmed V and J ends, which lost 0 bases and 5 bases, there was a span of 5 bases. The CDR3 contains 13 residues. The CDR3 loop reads CASSLDRDQPQHF. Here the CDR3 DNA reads TGTGCCAGCAGCTTAGACAGGGATCAGCCCCAGCATTTT.

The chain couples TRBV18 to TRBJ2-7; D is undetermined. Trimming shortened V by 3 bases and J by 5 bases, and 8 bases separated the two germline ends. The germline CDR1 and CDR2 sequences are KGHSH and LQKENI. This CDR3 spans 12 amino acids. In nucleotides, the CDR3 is TGTGCCAGCTCACCCTCTATGGACGAGCAGTACTTC. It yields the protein CASSPSMDEQYF.

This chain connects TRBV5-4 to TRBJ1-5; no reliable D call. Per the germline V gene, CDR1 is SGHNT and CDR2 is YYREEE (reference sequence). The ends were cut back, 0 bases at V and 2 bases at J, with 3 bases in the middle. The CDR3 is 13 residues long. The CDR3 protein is CASSLVGNQPQHF. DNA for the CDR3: TGTGCCAGCAGCTTGGTGGGCAATCAGCCCCAGCATTTT.

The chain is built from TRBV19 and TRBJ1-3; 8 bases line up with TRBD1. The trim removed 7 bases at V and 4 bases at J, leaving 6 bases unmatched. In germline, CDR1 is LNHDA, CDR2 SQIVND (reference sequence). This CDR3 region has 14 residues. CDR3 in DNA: TGTGCCAGTAAAATACAGGGGGAAGGAAACACCATATATTTT. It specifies CASKIQGEGNTIYF.

The CDR3 DNA sequence: TGTGCCTGGAGTCTGGGTGGAACCCCCCGGTACACCTTC. Translating it yields CAWSLGGTPRYTF. The rearrangement joins TRBV30 to TRBJ1-2; D gene uncertain. In germline, CDR1 is GTSNPN, CDR2 SVGIG (reference sequence). CDR3 length: 13 residues. Trimming removed 2 bases from V and 11 bases from J, with 18 bases in between.

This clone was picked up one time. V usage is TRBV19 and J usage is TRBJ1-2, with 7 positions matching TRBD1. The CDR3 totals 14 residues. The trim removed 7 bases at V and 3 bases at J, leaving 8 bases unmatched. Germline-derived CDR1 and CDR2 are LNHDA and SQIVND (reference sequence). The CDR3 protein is CASNKDGTDYGYTF. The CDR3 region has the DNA TGTGCCAGTAATAAAGACGGGACAGACTATGGCTACACCTTC. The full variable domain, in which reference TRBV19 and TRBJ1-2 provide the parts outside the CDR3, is DGGITQSPKYLFRKEGQNVTLSCEQNLNHDAMYWYRQDPGQGLRLIYYSQIVNDFQKGDIAEGYSVSREKKESFPLTVTSAQKNPTAFYLCASNKDGTDYGYTFGSGTRLTVV.

The CDR3 DNA follows: TGTGCCAGCAATCCAACGGACGGGAAGTACAATGAGCAGTTCTTC. It yields the protein CASNPTDGKYNEQFF. The chain combines TRBV28 with TRBJ2-1, with TRBD2 as a possible D gene (5 bases). The V end was cut by 7 bases, the J end by 4 bases, with 17 bases between. The CDR3 is 15 residues long. In germline, CDR1 is MDHEN, CDR2 SYDVKM.

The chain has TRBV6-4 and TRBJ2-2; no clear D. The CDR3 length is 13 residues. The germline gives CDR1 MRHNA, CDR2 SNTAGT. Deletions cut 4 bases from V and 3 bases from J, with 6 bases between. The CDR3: CASSVEHTGELFF. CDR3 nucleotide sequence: TGTGCCAGCAGTGTTGAACACACCGGGGAGCTGTTTTTT.

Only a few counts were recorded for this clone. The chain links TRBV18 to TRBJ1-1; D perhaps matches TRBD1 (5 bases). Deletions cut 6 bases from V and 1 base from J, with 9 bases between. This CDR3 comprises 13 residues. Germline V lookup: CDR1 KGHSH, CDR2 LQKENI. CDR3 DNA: TGTGCCAGCTCGGGACTTAAGAACACTGAAGCTTTCTTT. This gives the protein CASSGLKNTEAFF.

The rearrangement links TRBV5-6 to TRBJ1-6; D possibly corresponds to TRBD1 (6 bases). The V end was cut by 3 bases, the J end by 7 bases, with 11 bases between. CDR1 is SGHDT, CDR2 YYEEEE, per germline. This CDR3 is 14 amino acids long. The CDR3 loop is CASSSGQWNSPLHF. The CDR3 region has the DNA TGTGCCAGCAGCTCCGGACAGTGGAATTCACCCCTCCACTTT.

The DNA of the CDR3 is TGTGCCAGCAGTTATAGTGACCTATGGGACGAGCAGTACTTC. This codes for CASSYSDLWDEQYF. This chain uses TRBV6-5 with TRBJ2-7; D is undetermined. The CDR3 runs 14 residues. The germline V gene has CDR1 MNHEY and CDR2 SVGAGI. The V gene lost 3 bases and the J gene lost 5 bases, with 14 bases spanning the gap.

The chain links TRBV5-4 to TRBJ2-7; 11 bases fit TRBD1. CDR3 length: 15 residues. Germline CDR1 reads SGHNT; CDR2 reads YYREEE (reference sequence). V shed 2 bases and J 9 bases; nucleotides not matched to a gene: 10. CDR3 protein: CASSFGQGADQGQYF. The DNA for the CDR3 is TGTGCCAGCAGCTTTGGACAGGGGGCCGACCAGGGGCAGTACTTC.

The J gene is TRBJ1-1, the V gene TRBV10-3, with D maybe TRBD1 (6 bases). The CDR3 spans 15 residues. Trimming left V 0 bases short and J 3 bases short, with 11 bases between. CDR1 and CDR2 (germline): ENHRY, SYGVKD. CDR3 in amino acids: CAISESRGKDTEAFF. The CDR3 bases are TGTGCCATCAGTGAGTCGAGGGGGAAGGACACTGAAGCTTTCTTT.